These 16 T cell receptor beta chains were all obtained from the same sample, sequenced in a study of OX40 agonist ivuxolimab in advanced cancers. Library construction relied on the immunoSEQ multiplex PCR assay. The source is immuneACCESS, and TCRdb retained only in-frame sequences with V and J called. Part of the clones is not carried over; for the studies checked, unresolved V genes explain less than half of this, and the remainder is unexplained. Within this sample are tens of thousands of clones, with under 90% of them counted one time only. The ten largest clonotypes hold around 0.45% of the sample. Specimen: CD4+ or CD8+ T cells sorted from blood, collected in a trial of the OX40 agonist ivuxolimab. These receptors were obtained from an adult with an advanced solid tumor such as melanoma, head and neck, liver or kidney cancer.

The CDR3 DNA sequence: TGTGCCAGCAGCCAAGTAAAGACCCAGTACTTC. Translation gives CASSQVKTQYF. The J gene is TRBJ2-5, the V gene TRBV14; no reliable D call. CDR3 length: 11 residues. Germline CDR1 and CDR2: SGHDN and FVKESK. Between the trimmed V and J ends, which lost 1 base and 6 bases, there was a span of 3 bases.

The rearrangement joins TRBV6-1 to TRBJ1-1; D is ambiguous. The CDR3 runs 15 residues. The V gene lost 2 bases and the J gene lost 0 bases, with 10 bases spanning the gap. The germline CDR1 and CDR2 sequences are MNHNS and SASEGT. CDR3 coding DNA: TGTGCCAGCAGTGAAAGGGCTGGAATGAACACTGAAGCTTTCTTT. Translating gives CASSERAGMNTEAFF.

The V gene is TRBV10-2, the J gene TRBJ1-2; TRBD1 matches at 7 bases. Germline CDR1 reads WSHSY; CDR2 reads SAAADI. The CDR3 contains 13 residues. The CDR3 nucleotides are TGCGCGACCGGGACAGCTCCCTTCTATGGCTACACCTTC. It yields the protein CATGTAPFYGYTF.

This clone was observed once. The CDR3 region has the DNA TGTGCCAGCAGGGGAGATTTATACGAGCAGTACGTC. Translating it yields CASRGDLYEQYV. The J gene is TRBJ2-7, the V gene TRBV2; tentatively, D is TRBD2 (5 bases). The CDR3 totals 12 residues. V was pared by 6 bases and J by 4 bases, with 10 bases between. The germline gives CDR1 SNHLY, CDR2 FYNNEI.

The chain combines TRBV5-4 with TRBJ1-2; maybe TRBD1 (5 bases). Per germline, CDR1 SGHNT and CDR2 YYREEE (reference sequence). The CDR3 spans 15 residues. V gave up 6 bases and J gave up 4 bases, with 19 bases separating them. The CDR3 DNA reads TGTGCCAGCACGCAGGGACCAGGAAAGACCTATGGCTACACCTTC. Translated: CASTQGPGKTYGYTF. Combining the CDR3 with reference TRBV5-4 and TRBJ1-2 gives the whole variable domain ETGVTQSPTHLIKTRGQQVTLRCSSQSGHNTVSWYQQALGQGPQFIFQYYREEENGRGNFPPRFSGLQFPNYSSELNVNALELDDSALYLCASTQGPGKTYGYTFGSGTRLTVV.

CDR3 sequence: CASSLSSGGGGEQYV. The CDR3 DNA reads TGTGCCAGCAGTCTAAGTAGCGGGGGGGGCGGCGAGCAGTACGTC. The chain recombines TRBV28 with TRBJ2-7; TRBD2 agrees at 11 bases. V lost 5 bases to trimming and J lost 6 bases; unmatched junction nucleotides: 9. Germline assignment: CDR1 MDHEN and CDR2 SYDVKM. This CDR3 is built from 15 residues.

This clone was detected only a few times. The chain has TRBV5-1 and TRBJ2-5; 10 bases line up with TRBD2. Looked up from germline, CDR1 is SGHRS and CDR2 is YFSETQ. V shed 2 bases and J 3 bases; nucleotides not matched to a gene: 7. CDR3 size: 16 residues. The chain's CDR3 is CASSLNSGRKKETQYF. The CDR3 DNA is TGCGCCAGCAGCTTAAATAGCGGGAGGAAAAAAGAGACCCAGTACTTC.

A single count supports this clone. The rearrangement links TRBV19 to TRBJ2-5, with 8 bases lining up with TRBD2. This CDR3 is 16 amino acids long. CDR1 is LNHDA and CDR2 is SQIVND in the germline V gene (reference sequence). V lost 0 bases to trimming and J lost 0 bases; unmatched junction nucleotides: 3. DNA for the CDR3: TGTGCCAGTAGTATAGACGGAGCGGGGGACCAAGAGACCCAGTACTTC. Its translation: CASSIDGAGDQETQYF.

The chain recombines TRBV5-1 with TRBJ1-5, with 11 bases lining up with TRBD1. The CDR3 has 14 residues. CDR1 is SGHRS and CDR2 is YFSETQ in the germline V gene. Trimming removed 4 bases from V and 6 bases from J; junction bases left unmatched: 3. CDR3 nucleotides: TGCGCCAGCAGCGAGGGGACAGGGGGTCAGCCCCAGCATTTT. Translation gives CASSEGTGGQPQHF. Using reference TRBV5-1 and TRBJ1-5 for the parts outside the CDR3, the full variable domain is KAGVTQTPRYLIKTRGQQVTLSCSPISGHRSVSWYQQTPGQGLQFLFEYFSETQRNKGNFPGRFSGRQFSNSRSEMNVSTLELGDSALYLCASSEGTGGQPQHFGDGTRLSIL.

The rearrangement links TRBV15 to TRBJ2-1, with D perhaps TRBD2 (6 bases). The V end was cut by 2 bases, the J end by 7 bases, with 21 bases between. The CDR3 is made up of 17 amino acids. Germline CDR1 and CDR2: LNHNV and YYDKDF (reference sequence). The CDR3 here is CATSRRLTGETGNEQFF. CDR3 nucleotide sequence: TGTGCCACCAGCAGAAGACTGACGGGAGAGACGGGAAATGAGCAGTTCTTC.

The chain is built from TRBV4-2 and TRBJ2-3; D perhaps matches TRBD2 (6 bases). Trimming removed 1 base from V and 8 bases from J, with 22 bases in between. This CDR3 contains 17 residues. Germline V CDR1 and CDR2: LGHNA, YNFKEQ. DNA of the CDR3: TGTGCCAGCAGCCAAGGTCCGCGGGGCCAGGCCACGGGTACGCAGTATTTT. Its translation is CASSQGPRGQATGTQYF.

This clone was seen only once. The chain combines TRBV18 with TRBJ1-1; TRBD1 agrees at 8 bases. The CDR3 is 16 residues long. The germline V gene has CDR1 KGHSH and CDR2 LQKENI. V lost 4 bases and J lost 1; bases outside the gene matches: 8. The CDR3 DNA is TGTGCCAGCTCACGCGCAACTGGGACAGGGAACACTGAAGCTTTCTTT. It is translated as CASSRATGTGNTEAFF.

In this sample, this clone turned up once. The chain has TRBV5-1 and TRBJ2-2; D not certain. V was pared by 4 bases and J by 7 bases, with 11 bases between. The germline CDR1 and CDR2 sequences are SGHRS and YFSETQ. The CDR3 covers 13 residues. The CDR3 sequence: CASSKLSGGELFF. The CDR3 DNA is TGCGCCAGCAGCAAACTGTCGGGCGGGGAGCTGTTTTTT.

CDR3 sequence: CASTLGGNAFF. CDR3 nucleotide sequence: TGTGCCAGCACCCTAGGGGGGAATGCTTTCTTT. V is TRBV28 and J is TRBJ1-1; D perhaps matches TRBD1 (6 bases). This CDR3 contains 11 residues. CDR1 is MDHEN and CDR2 is SYDVKM in the germline V gene. The V end lost 7 bases, the J end lost 11 bases, and 14 bases lay between the germline ends.

The rearrangement links TRBV6-5 to TRBJ1-2; TRBD1 aligns across 9 bases. The J segment lost 2 bases and the V segment lost 0 bases, leaving 1 base of the junction unmatched. The CDR3 has 15 amino acids. From germline, CDR1 is MNHEY and CDR2 SVGAGI. The CDR3 DNA reads as TGTGCCAGCAGTTACTCGGGACAGGGAAACTATGGCTACACCTTC. This translates into CASSYSGQGNYGYTF.

V and J are TRBV28 and TRBJ1-5; D is perhaps TRBD1 (5 bases). The germline CDR1 and CDR2 sequences are MDHEN and SYDVKM. CDR3 length: 13 amino acids. Trimming shortened V by 7 bases and J by 2 bases, and 9 bases separated the two germline ends. The CDR3 here is CASNWDRNQPQHF. The CDR3, as DNA: TGTGCCAGCAATTGGGACCGCAATCAGCCCCAGCATTTT. Based on the CDR3 plus reference TRBV28 and TRBJ1-5, the full variable domain is DVKVTQSSRYLVKRTGEKVFLECVQDMDHENMFWYRQDPGLGLRLIYFSYDVKMKEKGDIPEGYSVSREKKERFSLILESASTNQTSMYLCASNWDRNQPQHFGDGTRLSIL.